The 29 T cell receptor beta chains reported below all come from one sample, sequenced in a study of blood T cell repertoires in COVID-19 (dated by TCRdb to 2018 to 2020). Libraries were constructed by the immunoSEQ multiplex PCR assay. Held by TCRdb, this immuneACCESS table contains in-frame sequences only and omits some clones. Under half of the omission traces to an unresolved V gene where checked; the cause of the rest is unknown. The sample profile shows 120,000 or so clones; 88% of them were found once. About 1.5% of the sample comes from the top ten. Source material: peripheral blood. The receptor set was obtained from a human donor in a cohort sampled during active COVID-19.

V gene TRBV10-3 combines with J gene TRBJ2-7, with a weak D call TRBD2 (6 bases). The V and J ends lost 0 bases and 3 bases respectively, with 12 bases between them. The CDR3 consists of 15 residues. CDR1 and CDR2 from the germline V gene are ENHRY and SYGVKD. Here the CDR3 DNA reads TGTGCCATCAGTGAGTCACGGGGGTACCGCTACGAGCAGTACTTC. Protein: CAISESRGYRYEQYF.

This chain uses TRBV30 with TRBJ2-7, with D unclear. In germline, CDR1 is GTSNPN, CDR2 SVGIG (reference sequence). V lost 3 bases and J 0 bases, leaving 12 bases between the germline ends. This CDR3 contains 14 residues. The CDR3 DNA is TGTGCCTGGAGCTTAACGCCTACCTCCTACGAGCAGTACTTC. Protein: CAWSLTPTSYEQYF.

The CDR3 bases are TGTGCCAGCTCACCCGGGTCGGTGGACACTGAAGCTTTCTTT. Protein sequence: CASSPGSVDTEAFF. The V call is TRBV18, the J call TRBJ1-1, with D unresolved. The germline CDR1 and CDR2 sequences are KGHSH and LQKENI. The CDR3 covers 14 residues. V gave up 3 bases and J gave up 3 bases, with 11 bases separating them. Looking up the rest from reference TRBV18 and TRBJ1-1 gives the full variable domain: NAGVMQNPRHLVRRRGQEARLRCSPMKGHSHVYWYRQLPEEGLKFMVYLQKENIIDESGMPKERFSAEFPKEGPSILRIQQVVRGDSAAYFCASSPGSVDTEAFFGQGTRLTVV.

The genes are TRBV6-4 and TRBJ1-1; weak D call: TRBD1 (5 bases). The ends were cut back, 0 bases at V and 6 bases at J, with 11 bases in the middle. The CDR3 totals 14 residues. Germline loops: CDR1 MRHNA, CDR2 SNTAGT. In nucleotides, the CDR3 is TGTGCCAGCAGTGACTCCCCTCAGGGCTCTGAAGCTTTCTTT. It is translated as CASSDSPQGSEAFF.

CDR3 DNA: TGTGCCAGTAGTGGCTCAGGTTCGTACTCGAACACCGGGGAGCTGTTTTTT. It yields the protein CASSGSGSYSNTGELFF. The chain combines TRBV19 with TRBJ2-2; D remains ambiguous. The CDR3 totals 17 residues. V dropped 5 bases and J dropped 0 bases, with 16 bases sitting between them. Germline CDR1 and CDR2: LNHDA and SQIVND (reference sequence). The whole variable domain, remainder taken from reference TRBV19 and TRBJ2-2, is DGGITQSPKYLFRKEGQNVTLSCEQNLNHDAMYWYRQDPGQGLRLIYYSQIVNDFQKGDIAEGYSVSREKKESFPLTVTSAQKNPTAFYLCASSGSGSYSNTGELFFGEGSRLTVL.

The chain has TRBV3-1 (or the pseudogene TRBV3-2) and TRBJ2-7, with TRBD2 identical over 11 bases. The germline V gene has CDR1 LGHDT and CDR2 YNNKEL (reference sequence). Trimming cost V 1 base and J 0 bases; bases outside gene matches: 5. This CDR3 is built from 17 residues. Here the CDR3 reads CASSQVASGRSSYEQYF. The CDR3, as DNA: TGTGCCAGCAGCCAAGTGGCTAGCGGGAGGAGCTCCTACGAGCAGTACTTC.

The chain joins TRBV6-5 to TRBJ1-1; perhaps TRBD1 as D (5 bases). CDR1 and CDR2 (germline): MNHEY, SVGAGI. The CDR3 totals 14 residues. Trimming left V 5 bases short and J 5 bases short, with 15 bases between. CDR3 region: CASSTGGGGTEAFF. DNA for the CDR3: TGTGCCAGCAGTACCGGCGGGGGTGGGACTGAAGCTTTCTTT.

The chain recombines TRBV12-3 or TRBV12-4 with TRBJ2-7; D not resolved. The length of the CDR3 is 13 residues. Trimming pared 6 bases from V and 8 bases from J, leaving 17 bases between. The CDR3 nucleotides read TGTGCCAGCAGCCTTACCCCCGACACCCAGCAGTACTTC. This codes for CASSLTPDTQQYF.

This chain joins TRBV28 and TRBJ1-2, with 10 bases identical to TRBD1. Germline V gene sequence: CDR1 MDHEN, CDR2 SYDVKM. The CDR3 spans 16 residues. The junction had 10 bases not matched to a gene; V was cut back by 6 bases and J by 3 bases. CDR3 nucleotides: TGTGCCAGCAGCTTCCGACCCGGGACAGGGGACTATGGCTACACCTTC. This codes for CASSFRPGTGDYGYTF.

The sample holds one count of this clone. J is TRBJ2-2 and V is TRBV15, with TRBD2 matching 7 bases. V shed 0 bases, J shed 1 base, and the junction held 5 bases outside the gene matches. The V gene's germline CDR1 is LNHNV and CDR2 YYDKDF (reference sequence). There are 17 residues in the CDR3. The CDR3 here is CATSRDGAGVNTGELFF. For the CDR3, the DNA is TGTGCCACCAGCAGAGATGGCGCGGGAGTGAACACCGGGGAGCTGTTTTTT.

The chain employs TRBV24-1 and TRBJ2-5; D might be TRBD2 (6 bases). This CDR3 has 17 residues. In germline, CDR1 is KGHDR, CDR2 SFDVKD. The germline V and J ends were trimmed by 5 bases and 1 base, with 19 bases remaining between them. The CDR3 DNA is TGTGCCACCAGTGGAAATTTTGGACCGGGAGTCCAAGAGACCCAGTACTTC. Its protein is CATSGNFGPGVQETQYF.

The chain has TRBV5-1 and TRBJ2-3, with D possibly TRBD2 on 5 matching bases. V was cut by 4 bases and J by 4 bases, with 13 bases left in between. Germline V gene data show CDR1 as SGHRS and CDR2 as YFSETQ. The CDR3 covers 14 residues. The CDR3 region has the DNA TGCGCCAGCAGCCCCGGGGTTCCCGCAGATACGCAGTATTTT. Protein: CASSPGVPADTQYF.

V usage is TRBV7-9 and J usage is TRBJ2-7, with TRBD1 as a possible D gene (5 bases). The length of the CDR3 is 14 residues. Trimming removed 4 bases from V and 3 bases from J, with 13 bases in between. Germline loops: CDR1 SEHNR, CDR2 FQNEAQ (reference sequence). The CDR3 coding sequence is TGTGCCAGCAGCTCACAGGAACGGAGCTACGAGCAGTACTTC. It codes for CASSSQERSYEQYF.

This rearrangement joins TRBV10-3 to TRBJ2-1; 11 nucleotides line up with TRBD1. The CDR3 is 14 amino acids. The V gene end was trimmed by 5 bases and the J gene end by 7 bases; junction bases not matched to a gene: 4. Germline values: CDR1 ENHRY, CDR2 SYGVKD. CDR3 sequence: CAISPGTGGNEQFF. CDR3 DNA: TGTGCCATCAGTCCCGGGACAGGGGGTAATGAGCAGTTCTTC.

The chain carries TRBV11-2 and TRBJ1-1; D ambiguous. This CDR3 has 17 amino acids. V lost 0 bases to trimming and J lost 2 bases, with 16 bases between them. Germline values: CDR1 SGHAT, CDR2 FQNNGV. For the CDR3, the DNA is TGTGCCAGCAGCTTAGAGCGCCATACAGTACCCAACACTGAAGCTTTCTTT. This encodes CASSLERHTVPNTEAFF.

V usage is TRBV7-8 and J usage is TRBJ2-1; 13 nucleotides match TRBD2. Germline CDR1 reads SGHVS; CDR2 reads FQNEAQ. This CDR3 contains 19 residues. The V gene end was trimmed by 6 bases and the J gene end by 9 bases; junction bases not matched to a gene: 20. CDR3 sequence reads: CASRMGLAGLPGPTGEQFF. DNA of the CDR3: TGTGCCAGCAGAATGGGACTAGCGGGGCTCCCGGGGCCTACAGGTGAGCAGTTCTTC.

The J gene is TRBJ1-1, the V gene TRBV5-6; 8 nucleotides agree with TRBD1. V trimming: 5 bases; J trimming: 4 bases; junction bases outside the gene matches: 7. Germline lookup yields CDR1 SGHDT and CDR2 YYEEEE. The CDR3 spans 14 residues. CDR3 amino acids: CASRQQGAGTEAFF. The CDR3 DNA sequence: TGTGCCAGCAGGCAGCAGGGGGCGGGCACTGAAGCTTTCTTT.

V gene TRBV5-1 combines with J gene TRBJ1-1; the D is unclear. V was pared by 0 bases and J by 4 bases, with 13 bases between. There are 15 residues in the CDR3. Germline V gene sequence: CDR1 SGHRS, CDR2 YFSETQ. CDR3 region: CASSLDEVLSTEAFF. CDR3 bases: TGCGCCAGCAGCTTGGATGAGGTCCTGAGCACTGAAGCTTTCTTT. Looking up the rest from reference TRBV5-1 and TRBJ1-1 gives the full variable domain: KAGVTQTPRYLIKTRGQQVTLSCSPISGHRSVSWYQQTPGQGLQFLFEYFSETQRNKGNFPGRFSGRQFSNSRSEMNVSTLELGDSALYLCASSLDEVLSTEAFFGQGTRLTVV.

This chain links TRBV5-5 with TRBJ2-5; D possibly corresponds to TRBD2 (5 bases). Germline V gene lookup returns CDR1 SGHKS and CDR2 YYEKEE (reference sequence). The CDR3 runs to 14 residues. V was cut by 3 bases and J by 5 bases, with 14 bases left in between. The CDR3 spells CASSSPGMGETQYF. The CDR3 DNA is TGTGCCAGCAGCTCCCCGGGAATGGGGGAGACCCAGTACTTC. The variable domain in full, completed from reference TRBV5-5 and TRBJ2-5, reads DAGVTQSPTHLIKTRGQQVTLRCSPISGHKSVSWYQQVLGQGPQFIFQYYEKEERGRGNFPDRFSARQFPNYSSELNVNALLLGDSALYLCASSSPGMGETQYFGPGTRLLVL.

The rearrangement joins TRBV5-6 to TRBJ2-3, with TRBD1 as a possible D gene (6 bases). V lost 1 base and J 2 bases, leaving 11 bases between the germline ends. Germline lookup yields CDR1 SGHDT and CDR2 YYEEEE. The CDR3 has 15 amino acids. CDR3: CASSLSGDNTDTQYF. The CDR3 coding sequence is TGTGCCAGCAGCTTGTCTGGGGACAACACAGATACGCAGTATTTT.

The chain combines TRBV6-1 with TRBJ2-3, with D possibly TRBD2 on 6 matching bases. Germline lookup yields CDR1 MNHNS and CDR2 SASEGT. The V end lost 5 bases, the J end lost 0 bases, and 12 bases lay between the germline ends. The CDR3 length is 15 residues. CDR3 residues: CASSQWRVSTDTQYF. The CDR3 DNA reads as TGTGCCAGCAGTCAATGGAGGGTTAGCACAGATACGCAGTATTTT.

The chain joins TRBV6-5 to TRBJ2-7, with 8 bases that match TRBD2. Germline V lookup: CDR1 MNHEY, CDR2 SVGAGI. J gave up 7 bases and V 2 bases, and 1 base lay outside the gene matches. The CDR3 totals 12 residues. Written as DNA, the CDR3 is TGTGCCAGCAGTTACGGGACTAGTGAGCAGTACTTC. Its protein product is CASSYGTSEQYF.

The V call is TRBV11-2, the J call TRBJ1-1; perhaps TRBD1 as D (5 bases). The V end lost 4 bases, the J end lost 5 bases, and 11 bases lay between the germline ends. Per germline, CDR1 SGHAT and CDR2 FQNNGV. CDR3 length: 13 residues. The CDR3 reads CASSSRQLTEAFF. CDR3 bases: TGTGCCAGCAGCTCCCGACAGTTAACTGAAGCTTTCTTT.

DNA for the CDR3: TGTGCCAGCAGCCAAGAGGGGACTTCCAATGAGCAGTTCTTC. This codes for CASSQEGTSNEQFF. The chain employs TRBV3-1 (or the pseudogene TRBV3-2) and TRBJ2-1, with a possible D match to TRBD2 (6 bases). The V gene's germline CDR1 is LGHDT and CDR2 YNNKEL (reference sequence). Trimming took 0 bases from V and 6 from J, leaving 9 bases between them. The CDR3 contains 14 residues.

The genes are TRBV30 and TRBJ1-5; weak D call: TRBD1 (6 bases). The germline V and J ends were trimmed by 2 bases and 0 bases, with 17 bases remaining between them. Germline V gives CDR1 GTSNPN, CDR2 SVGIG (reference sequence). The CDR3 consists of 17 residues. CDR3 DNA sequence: TGTGCCTGGAGTCTGTCAGGGGTTCCCTATAGCAATCAGCCCCAGCATTTT. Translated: CAWSLSGVPYSNQPQHF.

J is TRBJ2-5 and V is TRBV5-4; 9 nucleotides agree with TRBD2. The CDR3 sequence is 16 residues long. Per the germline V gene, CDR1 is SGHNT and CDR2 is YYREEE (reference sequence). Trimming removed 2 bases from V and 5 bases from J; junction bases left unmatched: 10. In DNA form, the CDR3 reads TGTGCCAGCAGCTTAGGCGGCGGGGGGGCCGGGGAGACCCAGTACTTC. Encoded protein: CASSLGGGGAGETQYF.

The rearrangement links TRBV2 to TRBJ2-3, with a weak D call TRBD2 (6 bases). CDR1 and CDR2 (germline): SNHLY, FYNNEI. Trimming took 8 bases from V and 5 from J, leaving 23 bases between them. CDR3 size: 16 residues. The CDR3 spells CASFPMGTPQIDTQYF. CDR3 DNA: TGTGCCAGCTTCCCTATGGGGACTCCGCAAATAGATACGCAGTATTTT.

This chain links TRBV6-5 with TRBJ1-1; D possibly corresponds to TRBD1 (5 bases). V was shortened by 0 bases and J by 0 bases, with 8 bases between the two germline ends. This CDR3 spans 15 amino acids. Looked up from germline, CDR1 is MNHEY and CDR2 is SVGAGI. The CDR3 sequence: CASSYSTGMNTEAFF. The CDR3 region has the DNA TGTGCCAGCAGTTACTCTACAGGAATGAACACTGAAGCTTTCTTT.

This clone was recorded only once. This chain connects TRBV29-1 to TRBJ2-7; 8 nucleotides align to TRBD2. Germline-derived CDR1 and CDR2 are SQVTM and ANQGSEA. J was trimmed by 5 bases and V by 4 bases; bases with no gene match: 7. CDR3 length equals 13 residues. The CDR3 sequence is CSVGLGRANEQYF. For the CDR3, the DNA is TGCAGCGTTGGGCTCGGGAGGGCCAACGAGCAGTACTTC.